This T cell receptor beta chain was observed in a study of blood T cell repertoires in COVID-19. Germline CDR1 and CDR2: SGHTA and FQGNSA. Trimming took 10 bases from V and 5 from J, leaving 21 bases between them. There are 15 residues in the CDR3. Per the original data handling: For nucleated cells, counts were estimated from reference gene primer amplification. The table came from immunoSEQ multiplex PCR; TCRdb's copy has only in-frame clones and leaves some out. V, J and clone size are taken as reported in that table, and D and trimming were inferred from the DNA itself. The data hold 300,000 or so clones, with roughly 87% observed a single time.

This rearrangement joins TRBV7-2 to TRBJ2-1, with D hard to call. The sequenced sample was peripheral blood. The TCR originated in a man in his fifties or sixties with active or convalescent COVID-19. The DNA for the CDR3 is TGTGCCACCACGTCCCCCCCGGGTGTAAACAATGAGCAGTTCTTC. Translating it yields CATTSPPGVNNEQFF.